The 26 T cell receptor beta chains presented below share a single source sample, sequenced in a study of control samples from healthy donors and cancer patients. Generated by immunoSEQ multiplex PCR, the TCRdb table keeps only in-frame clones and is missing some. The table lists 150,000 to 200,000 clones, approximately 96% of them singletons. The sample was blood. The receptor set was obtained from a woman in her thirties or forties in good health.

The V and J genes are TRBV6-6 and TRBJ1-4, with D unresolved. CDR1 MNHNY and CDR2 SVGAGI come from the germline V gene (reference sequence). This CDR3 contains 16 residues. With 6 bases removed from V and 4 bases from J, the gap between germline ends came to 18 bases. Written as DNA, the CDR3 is TGTGCCAGCAGCCGTAGGTATCGGCAGAGTAATGAAAAACTGTTTTTT. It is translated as CASSRRYRQSNEKLFF.

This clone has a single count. The CDR3 nucleotides are TGTGCCACCAGCAGAGCCCCCGAAACCTACGAGCAGTACTTC. Protein sequence: CATSRAPETYEQYF. This sequence joins TRBV15 and TRBJ2-7; no definite D call. There are 14 residues in the CDR3. Trimming removed 1 base from V and 2 bases from J, with 9 bases in between. The germline gives CDR1 LNHNV, CDR2 YYDKDF (reference sequence).

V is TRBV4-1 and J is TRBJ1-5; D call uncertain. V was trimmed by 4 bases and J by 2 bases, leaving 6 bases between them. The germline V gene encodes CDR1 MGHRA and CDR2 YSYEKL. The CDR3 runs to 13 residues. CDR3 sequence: CASSRLGNQPQHF. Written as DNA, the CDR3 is TGCGCCAGCAGCCGGTTGGGCAATCAGCCCCAGCATTTT.

The CDR3 bases are TGTGCCAGCAGCCCCCAAGGGTGGTATGGCTACACCTTC. Its translation: CASSPQGWYGYTF. This chain uses TRBV14 with TRBJ1-2; no clear D. There are 13 residues in the CDR3. V lost 4 bases and J 5 bases, leaving 11 bases between the germline ends. Germline values: CDR1 SGHDN, CDR2 FVKESK.

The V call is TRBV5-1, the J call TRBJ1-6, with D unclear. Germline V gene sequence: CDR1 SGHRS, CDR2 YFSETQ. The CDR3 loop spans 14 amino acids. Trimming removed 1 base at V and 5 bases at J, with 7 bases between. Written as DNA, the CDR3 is TGCGCCAGCAGCTTGAGTCAGGATAATTCACCCCTCCACTTT. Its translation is CASSLSQDNSPLHF.

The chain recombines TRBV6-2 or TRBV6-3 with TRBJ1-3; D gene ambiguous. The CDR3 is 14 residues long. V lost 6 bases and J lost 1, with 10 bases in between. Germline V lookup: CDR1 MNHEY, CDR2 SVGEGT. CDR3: CASSPTRSGNTIYF. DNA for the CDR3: TGTGCCAGCAGCCCTACTAGATCTGGAAACACCATATATTTT.

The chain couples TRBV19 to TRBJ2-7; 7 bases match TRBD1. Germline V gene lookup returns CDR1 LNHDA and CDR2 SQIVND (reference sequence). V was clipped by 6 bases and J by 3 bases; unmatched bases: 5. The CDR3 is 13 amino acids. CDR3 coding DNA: TGTGCCAGTAGGAAAACAGGGGTCTACGAGCAGTACTTC. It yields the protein CASRKTGVYEQYF.

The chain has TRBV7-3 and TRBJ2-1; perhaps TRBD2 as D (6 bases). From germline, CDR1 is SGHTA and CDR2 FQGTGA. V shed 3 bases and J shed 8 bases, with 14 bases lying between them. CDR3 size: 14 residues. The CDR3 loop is CASSLGLAMDEQFF. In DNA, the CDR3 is TGTGCCAGCAGCTTGGGCCTAGCGATGGATGAGCAGTTCTTC.

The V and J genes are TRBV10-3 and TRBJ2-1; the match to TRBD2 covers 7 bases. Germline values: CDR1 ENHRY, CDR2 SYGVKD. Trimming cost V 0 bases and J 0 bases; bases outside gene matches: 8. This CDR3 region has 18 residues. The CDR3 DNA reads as TGTGCCATCAGTGAGTCAATAGCGGGCGCTTCCTCCTACAATGAGCAGTTCTTC. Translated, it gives CAISESIAGASSYNEQFF.

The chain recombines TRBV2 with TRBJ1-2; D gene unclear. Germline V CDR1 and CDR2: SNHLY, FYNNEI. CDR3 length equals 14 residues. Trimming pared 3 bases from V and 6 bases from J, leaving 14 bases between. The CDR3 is CASSEGRRVDGYTF. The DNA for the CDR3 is TGTGCCAGCAGTGAGGGAAGGAGGGTGGATGGCTACACCTTC.

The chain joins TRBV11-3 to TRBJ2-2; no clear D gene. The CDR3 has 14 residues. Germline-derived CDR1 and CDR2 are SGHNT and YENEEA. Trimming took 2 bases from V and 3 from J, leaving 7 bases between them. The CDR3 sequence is CASSLSGYTGELFF. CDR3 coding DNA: TGTGCCAGCAGCTTAAGTGGGTACACCGGGGAGCTGTTTTTT.

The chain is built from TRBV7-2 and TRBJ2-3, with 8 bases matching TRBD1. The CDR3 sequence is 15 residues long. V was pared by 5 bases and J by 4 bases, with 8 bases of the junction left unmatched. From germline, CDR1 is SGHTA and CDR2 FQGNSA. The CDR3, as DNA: TGTGCCAGCAGCCGCCGGACAGGGCGGGCAGATACGCAGTATTTT. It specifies CASSRRTGRADTQYF.

The CDR3 DNA is TGTGCCAGCAGCTTAGAACCGCTGGGCTATGGCTACACCTTC. It encodes CASSLEPLGYGYTF. The J gene is TRBJ1-2, the V gene TRBV7-2; D is undetermined. V lost 1 base to trimming and J lost 4 bases, with 10 bases between them. Germline V CDR1 and CDR2: SGHTA, FQGNSA. This CDR3 is built from 14 residues.

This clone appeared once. In nucleotides, the CDR3 is TGCAGCGTTGAAATGAACTATGGCTACACCTTC. It codes for CSVEMNYGYTF. The V call is TRBV29-1, the J call TRBJ1-2; D is undetermined. V was shortened by 2 bases and J by 2 bases, with 3 bases between the two germline ends. The CDR3 totals 11 residues. Germline V gene lookup returns CDR1 SQVTM and CDR2 ANQGSEA. The full variable domain, rest sourced from reference TRBV29-1 and TRBJ1-2, is SAVISQKPSRDICQRGTSLTIQCQVDSQVTMMFWYRQQPGQSLTLIATANQGSEATYESGFVIDKFPISRPNLTFSTLTVSNMSPEDSSIYLCSVEMNYGYTFGSGTRLTVV.

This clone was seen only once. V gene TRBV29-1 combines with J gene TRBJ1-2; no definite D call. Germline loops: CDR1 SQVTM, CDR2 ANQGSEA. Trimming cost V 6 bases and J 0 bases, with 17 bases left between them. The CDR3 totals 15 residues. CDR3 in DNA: TGCAGCGTGGCATCTTCGGCAGGACCTAACTATGGCTACACCTTC. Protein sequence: CSVASSAGPNYGYTF.

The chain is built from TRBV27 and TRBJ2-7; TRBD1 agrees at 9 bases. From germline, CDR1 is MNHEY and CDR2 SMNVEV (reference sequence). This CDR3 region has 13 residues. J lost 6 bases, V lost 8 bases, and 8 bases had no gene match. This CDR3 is CASRGQGVLEQYF. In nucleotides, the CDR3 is TGTGCCAGCCGGGGACAGGGAGTGCTCGAGCAGTACTTC.

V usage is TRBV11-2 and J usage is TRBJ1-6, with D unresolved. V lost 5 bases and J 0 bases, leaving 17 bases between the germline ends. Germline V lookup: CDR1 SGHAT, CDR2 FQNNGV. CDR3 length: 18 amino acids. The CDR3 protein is CASSPRLFPSSYNSPLHF. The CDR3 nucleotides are TGTGCCAGCAGCCCACGACTCTTCCCTAGCTCCTATAATTCACCCCTCCACTTT.

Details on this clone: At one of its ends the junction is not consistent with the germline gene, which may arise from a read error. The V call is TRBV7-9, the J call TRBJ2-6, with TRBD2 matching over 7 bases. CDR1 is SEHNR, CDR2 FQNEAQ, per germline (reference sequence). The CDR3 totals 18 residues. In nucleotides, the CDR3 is TGTGCCAGCAGCCTGGGAGGGGCCGCTGGCTCTCGGGCCAACGTCCTGACTTTC. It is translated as CASSLGGAAGSRANVLTF.

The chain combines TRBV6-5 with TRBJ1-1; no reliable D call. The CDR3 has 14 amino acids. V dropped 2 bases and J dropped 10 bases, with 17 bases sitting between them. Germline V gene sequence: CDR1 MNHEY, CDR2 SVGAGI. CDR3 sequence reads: CASSYEFGRGPAFF. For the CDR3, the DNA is TGTGCCAGCAGTTACGAGTTCGGTCGGGGTCCAGCTTTCTTT.

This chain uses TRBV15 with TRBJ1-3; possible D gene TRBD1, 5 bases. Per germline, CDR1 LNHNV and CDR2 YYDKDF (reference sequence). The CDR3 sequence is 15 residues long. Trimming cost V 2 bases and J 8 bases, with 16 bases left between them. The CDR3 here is CATSRRHWGFHTIYF. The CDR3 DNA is TGTGCCACCAGCAGACGCCACTGGGGGTTTCACACCATATATTTT.

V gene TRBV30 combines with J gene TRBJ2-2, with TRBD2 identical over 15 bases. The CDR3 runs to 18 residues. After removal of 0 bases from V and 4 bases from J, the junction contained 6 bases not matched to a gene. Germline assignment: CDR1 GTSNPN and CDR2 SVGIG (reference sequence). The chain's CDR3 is CAWSVGLAGGPGTGELFF. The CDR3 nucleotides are TGTGCCTGGAGTGTAGGACTAGCGGGAGGGCCCGGCACCGGGGAGCTGTTTTTT.

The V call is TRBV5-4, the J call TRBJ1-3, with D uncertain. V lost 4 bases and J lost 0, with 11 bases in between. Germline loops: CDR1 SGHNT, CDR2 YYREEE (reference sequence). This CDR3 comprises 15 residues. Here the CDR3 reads CASSRAAGSGNTIYF. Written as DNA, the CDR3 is TGTGCCAGCAGCCGGGCCGCAGGCTCTGGAAACACCATATATTTT.

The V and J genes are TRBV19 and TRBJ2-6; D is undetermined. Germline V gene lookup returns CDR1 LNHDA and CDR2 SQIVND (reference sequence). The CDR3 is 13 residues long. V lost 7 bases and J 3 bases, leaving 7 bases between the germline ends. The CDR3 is CASMVGGANVLTF. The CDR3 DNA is TGTGCCAGTATGGTAGGTGGGGCCAACGTCCTGACTTTC.

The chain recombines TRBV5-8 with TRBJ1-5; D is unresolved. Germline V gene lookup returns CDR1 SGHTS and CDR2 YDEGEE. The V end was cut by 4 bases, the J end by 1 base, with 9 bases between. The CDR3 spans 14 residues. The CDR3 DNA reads TGTGCCAGCAGCCGGGCAGCCAGCAATCAGCCCCAGCATTTT. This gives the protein CASSRAASNQPQHF.

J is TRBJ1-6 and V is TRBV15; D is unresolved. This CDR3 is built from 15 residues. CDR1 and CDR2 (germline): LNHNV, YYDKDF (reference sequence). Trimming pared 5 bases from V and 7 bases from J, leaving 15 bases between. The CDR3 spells CATSGGRQRNSPLHF. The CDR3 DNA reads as TGTGCCACCAGCGGTGGTCGTCAGCGGAATTCACCCCTCCACTTT.

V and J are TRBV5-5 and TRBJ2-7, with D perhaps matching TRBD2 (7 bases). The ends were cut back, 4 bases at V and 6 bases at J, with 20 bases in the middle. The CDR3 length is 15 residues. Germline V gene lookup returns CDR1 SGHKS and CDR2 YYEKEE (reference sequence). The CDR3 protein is CASSLGGGPLGEQYF. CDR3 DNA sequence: TGTGCCAGCAGCCTTGGGGGGGGGCCCCTGGGCGAGCAGTACTTC.